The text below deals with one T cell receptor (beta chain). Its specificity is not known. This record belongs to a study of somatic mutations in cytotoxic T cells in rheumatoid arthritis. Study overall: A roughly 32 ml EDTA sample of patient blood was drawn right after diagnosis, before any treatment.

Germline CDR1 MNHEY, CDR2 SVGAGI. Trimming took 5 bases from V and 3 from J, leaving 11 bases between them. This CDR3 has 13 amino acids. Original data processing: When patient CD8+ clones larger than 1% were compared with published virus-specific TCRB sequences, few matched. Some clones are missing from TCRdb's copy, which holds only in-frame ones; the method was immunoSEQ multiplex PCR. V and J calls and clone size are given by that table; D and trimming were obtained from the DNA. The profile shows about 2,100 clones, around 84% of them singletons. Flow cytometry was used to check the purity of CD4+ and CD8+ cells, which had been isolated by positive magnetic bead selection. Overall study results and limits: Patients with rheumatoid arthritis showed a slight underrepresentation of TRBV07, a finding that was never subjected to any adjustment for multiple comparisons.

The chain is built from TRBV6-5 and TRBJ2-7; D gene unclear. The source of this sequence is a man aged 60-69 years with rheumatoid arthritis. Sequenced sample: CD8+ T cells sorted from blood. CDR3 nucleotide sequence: TGTGCCAGCAGTGATTCAAATAGCTACGAGCAGTACTTC. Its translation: CASSDSNSYEQYF.